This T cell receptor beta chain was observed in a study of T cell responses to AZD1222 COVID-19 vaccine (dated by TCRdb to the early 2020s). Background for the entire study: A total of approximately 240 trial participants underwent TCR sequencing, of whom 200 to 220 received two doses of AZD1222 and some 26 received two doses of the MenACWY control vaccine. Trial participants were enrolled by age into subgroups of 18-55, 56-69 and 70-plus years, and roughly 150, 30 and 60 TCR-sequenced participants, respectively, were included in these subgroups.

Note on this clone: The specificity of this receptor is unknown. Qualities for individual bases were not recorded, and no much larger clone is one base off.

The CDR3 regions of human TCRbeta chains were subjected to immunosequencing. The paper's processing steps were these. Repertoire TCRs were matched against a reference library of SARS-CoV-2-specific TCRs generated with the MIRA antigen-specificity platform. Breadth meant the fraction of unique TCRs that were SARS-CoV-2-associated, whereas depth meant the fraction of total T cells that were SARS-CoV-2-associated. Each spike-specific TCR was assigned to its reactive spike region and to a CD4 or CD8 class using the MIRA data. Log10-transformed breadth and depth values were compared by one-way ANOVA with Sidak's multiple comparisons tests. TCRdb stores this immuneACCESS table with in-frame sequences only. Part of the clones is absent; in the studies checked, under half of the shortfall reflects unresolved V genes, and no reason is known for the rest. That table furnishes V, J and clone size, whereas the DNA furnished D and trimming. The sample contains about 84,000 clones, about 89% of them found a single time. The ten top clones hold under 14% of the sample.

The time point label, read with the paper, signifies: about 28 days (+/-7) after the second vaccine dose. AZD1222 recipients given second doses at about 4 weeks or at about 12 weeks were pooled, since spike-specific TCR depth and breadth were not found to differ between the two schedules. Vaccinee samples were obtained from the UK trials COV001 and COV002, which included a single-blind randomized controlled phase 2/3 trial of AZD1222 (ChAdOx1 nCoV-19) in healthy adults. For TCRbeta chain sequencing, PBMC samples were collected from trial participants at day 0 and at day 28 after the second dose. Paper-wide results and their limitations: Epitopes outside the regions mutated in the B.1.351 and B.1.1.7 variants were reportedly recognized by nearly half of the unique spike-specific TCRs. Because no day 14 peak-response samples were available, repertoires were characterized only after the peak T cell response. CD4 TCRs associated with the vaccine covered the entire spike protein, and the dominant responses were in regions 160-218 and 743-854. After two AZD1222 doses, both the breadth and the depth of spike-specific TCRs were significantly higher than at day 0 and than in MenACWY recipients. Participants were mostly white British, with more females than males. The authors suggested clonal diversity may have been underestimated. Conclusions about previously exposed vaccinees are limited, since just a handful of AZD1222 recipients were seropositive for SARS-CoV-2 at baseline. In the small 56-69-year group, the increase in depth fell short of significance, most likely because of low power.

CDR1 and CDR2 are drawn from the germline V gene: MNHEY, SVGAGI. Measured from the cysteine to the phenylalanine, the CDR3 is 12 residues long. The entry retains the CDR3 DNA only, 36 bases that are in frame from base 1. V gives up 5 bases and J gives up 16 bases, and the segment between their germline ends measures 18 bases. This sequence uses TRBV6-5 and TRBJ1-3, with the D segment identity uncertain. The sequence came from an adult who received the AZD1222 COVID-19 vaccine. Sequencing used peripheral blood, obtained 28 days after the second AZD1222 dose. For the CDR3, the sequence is CASSPPTGTRYF. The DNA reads TGTGCCAGCAGTCCGCCCACGGGCACCCGTTATTTT.